The clone carrying this TCR beta chain was found a few times. Time point of the sample: pretreatment peripheral blood. This specimen comes from a study of PD-L1 blockade in urothelial cancer. Study background: Between 0 and 3 prior chemotherapy regimens had been given to patients.

Profiled with immunoSEQ multiplex PCR; TCRdb holds only in-frame clones, not every one. In the table there are approximately 90,000 clones, about 85% of which are singletons. V shed 6 bases and J 8 bases; nucleotides not matched to a gene: 5. This CDR3 is built from 14 residues. The germline CDR1 and CDR2 sequences are SEHNR and FQNEAQ (reference sequence). The chain uses TRBV7-9 and TRBJ1-6; TRBD1 agrees at 9 bases. The source material was PBMCs, sampled around atezolizumab (anti-PD-L1) treatment. The sequence was collected from a man aged 60 to 69 with urothelial cancer. The CDR3 loop reads CASRPTGGYSPLHF. In DNA form, the CDR3 reads TGTGCCAGCAGGCCAACAGGGGGCTATTCACCCCTCCACTTT.